The rows below give T cell receptor beta chains drawn from one sample of a study of CXCR3-negative and CXCR3-positive naive CD8 T cells. TCRdb re-analyzed the 5' RACE reads; it lists each CDR3 protein once, without DNA. The table counts about 9,600 distinct CDR3 sequences; more than 0.9% lies in the top ten. Source material: naive CXCR3- CD8+ T cells from blood. The receptors were sampled from a human donor in good health. Some clones in this sample may be carry-over from other donors' samples. CDR3s include the opening cysteine and the closing phenylalanine or tryptophan. Fields, in order: J gene, clone size, V gene, CDR3 protein. Clone size, where shown, is once, few, many, or a class for clones that have expanded.

J: TRBJ2-1; size: NA; V: TRBV3-1; CDR3: CASSQGQRAVYNEQFF
J: TRBJ2-1; size: NA; V: TRBV6-2/TRBV6-3; CDR3: CASSYWDDNEQFF
J: TRBJ2-7; size: NA; V: TRBV27; CDR3: CASNPDRGSYEQYF
J: TRBJ2-2; size: NA; V: TRBV2; CDR3: CASSEDSSNTGELFF
J: TRBJ1-2; size: medium-sized; V: TRBV6-5; CDR3: CASSWTGTLGGYTF
J: TRBJ2-3; size: medium-sized; V: TRBV20-1; CDR3: CSATRGTGRADTQYF
J: TRBJ1-2; size: NA; V: TRBV29-1; CDR3: CSVDYDLDGRDGYTF
J: TRBJ1-2; size: NA; V: TRBV6-1; CDR3: CASSGRDSPYGHTF
J: TRBJ2-7; size: medium-sized; V: TRBV7-9; CDR3: CASSLVGAGYEQYF
J: TRBJ2-1; size: medium-sized; V: TRBV11-2; CDR3: CASSQEGRYNEQFF
J: TRBJ1-4; size: medium-sized; V: TRBV6-2/TRBV6-3; CDR3: CASSYSSGKGIDEKLFF
J: TRBJ2-1; size: NA; V: TRBV29-1; CDR3: CSVGPALNEQFF
J: TRBJ2-1; size: NA; V: TRBV7-9; CDR3: CASSYRDRDYNEQFF
J: TRBJ1-6; size: medium-sized; V: TRBV4-1; CDR3: CASSQDWKQGKLNSPLHF
J: TRBJ1-1; size: NA; V: TRBV5-6; CDR3: CASSWGTGTGGGVFF
J: TRBJ2-1; size: NA; V: TRBV29-1; CDR3: CSVELAGDFNEQFF
J: TRBJ2-3; size: medium-sized; V: TRBV7-6; CDR3: CASANGLTDTQYF
J: TRBJ2-1; size: NA; V: TRBV2; CDR3: CASSEVAGPGNEQFF
J: TRBJ2-7; size: NA; V: TRBV15; CDR3: CATSVDRGQEQYF
J: TRBJ2-2; size: medium-sized; V: TRBV24-1; CDR3: CATSVAGVTGELFF
J: TRBJ2-3; size: NA; V: TRBV12-3/TRBV12-4; CDR3: CASSFRTGGLDTQYF
J: TRBJ2-5; size: medium-sized; V: TRBV9; CDR3: CASSFSGNIQETQYF
J: TRBJ2-7; size: NA; V: TRBV20-1; CDR3: CSATGTSGRAPLGEQYF
J: TRBJ2-5; size: NA; V: TRBV29-1; CDR3: CSGERAGGGETQYF
J: TRBJ2-5; size: medium-sized; V: TRBV4-1; CDR3: CASSQAGGPETQYF
J: TRBJ2-2; size: medium-sized; V: TRBV29-1; CDR3: CSGFEDSINTGELFF
J: TRBJ2-3; size: NA; V: TRBV7-2; CDR3: CASSFSVGTDTQYF
J: TRBJ2-7; size: NA; V: TRBV6-2/TRBV6-3; CDR3: CASRDRTGAPYEQYF
J: TRBJ2-1; size: NA; V: TRBV20-1; CDR3: CSARDLAAGGSYNEQFF
J: TRBJ2-5; size: NA; V: TRBV5-4; CDR3: CASTTHWSQETQYF
J: TRBJ2-5; size: medium-sized; V: TRBV7-9; CDR3: CASWNLETQYF
J: TRBJ2-3; size: NA; V: TRBV20-1; CDR3: CSARHSGPDFFAQYF
J: TRBJ2-1; size: medium-sized; V: TRBV20-1; CDR3: CSARVGEGGAYNEQFF
J: TRBJ2-5; size: medium-sized; V: TRBV5-6; CDR3: CASGTSGKQETQYF
J: TRBJ2-1; size: NA; V: TRBV19; CDR3: CASSHGAYNEQFF
J: TRBJ1-1; size: medium-sized; V: TRBV4-1; CDR3: CASSQGVQGNTEAFF
J: TRBJ1-5; size: medium-sized; V: TRBV20-1; CDR3: CSASKGGEGNQPQHF
J: TRBJ1-2; size: medium-sized; V: TRBV27; CDR3: CASSMAGTPHGYTF
J: TRBJ2-1; size: NA; V: TRBV7-9; CDR3: CASSSTGAFYNEQFF
J: TRBJ1-1; size: medium-sized; V: TRBV21-1; CDR3: CASSKNGGLGEAFF
J: TRBJ2-1; size: NA; V: TRBV12-3/TRBV12-4; CDR3: CASSNRTSGANNEQFF
J: TRBJ2-3; size: NA; V: TRBV7-8; CDR3: CASSPMRRVGDTQYF
J: TRBJ2-5; size: medium-sized; V: TRBV7-9; CDR3: CASTDLSRTQYF
J: TRBJ2-2; size: NA; V: TRBV2; CDR3: CASRTAGTSGMNTGELFF
J: TRBJ1-1; size: medium-sized; V: TRBV27; CDR3: CASSTLGGTEAFF
J: TRBJ2-1; size: NA; V: TRBV10-1; CDR3: CASSDGNEQFF
J: TRBJ2-5; size: NA; V: TRBV4-2; CDR3: CASSQETARETQYF
J: TRBJ2-1; size: NA; V: TRBV20-1; CDR3: CSASQRTSGSHNEQFF
J: TRBJ2-2; size: NA; V: TRBV4-1; CDR3: CASSQGASVRSGELFF
J: TRBJ2-3; size: medium-sized; V: TRBV14; CDR3: CASSQDSGITDTQYF
J: TRBJ1-2; size: medium-sized; V: TRBV9; CDR3: CASSPGVPYGYTF
J: TRBJ2-2; size: medium-sized; V: TRBV30; CDR3: CAWTGAGELFF